A single T cell receptor (beta chain) is shown here with its context. This sample was included in a study of OX40 agonist ivuxolimab in advanced cancers. CDR1 SGHRS and CDR2 YFSETQ come from the germline V gene. V lost 2 bases and J 6 bases, leaving 20 bases between the germline ends. The CDR3 totals 16 residues. Libraries were prepared by immunoSEQ multiplex PCR; TCRdb keeps only in-frame clonotypes and omits some of them. The data hold under 85,000 clones, with roughly 87% observed a single time. Sequencing was performed on CD4+ or CD8+ T cells sorted from blood, taken in a trial of the OX40 agonist ivuxolimab. The chain couples TRBV5-1 to TRBJ1-1; a possible D gene is TRBD1 (6 bases). The receptor comes from an adult with an advanced solid tumor such as melanoma, head and neck, liver or kidney cancer. Here the CDR3 DNA reads TGCGCCAGCAGCTTAGCAGCCGGGACACCTATACCTGAAGCTTTCTTT. It encodes CASSLAAGTPIPEAFF.